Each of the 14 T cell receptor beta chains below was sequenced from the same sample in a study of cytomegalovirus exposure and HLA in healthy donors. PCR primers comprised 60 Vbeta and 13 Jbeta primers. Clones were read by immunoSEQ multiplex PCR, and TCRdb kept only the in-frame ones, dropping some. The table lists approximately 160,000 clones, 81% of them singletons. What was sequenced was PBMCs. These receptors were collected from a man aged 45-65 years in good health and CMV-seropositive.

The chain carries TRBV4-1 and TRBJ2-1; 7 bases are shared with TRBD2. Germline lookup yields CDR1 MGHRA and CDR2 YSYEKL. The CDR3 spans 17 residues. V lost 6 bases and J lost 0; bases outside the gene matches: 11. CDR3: CASSLESGASSYNEQFF. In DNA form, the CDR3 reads TGCGCCAGCAGTTTGGAGAGCGGGGCAAGCTCCTACAATGAGCAGTTCTTC.

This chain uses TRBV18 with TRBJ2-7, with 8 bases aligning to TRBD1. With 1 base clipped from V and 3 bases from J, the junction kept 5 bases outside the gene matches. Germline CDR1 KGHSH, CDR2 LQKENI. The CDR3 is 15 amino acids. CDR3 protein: CASSPRAGGYYEQYF. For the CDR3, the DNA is TGTGCCAGCTCACCACGGGCAGGGGGCTACTACGAGCAGTACTTC.

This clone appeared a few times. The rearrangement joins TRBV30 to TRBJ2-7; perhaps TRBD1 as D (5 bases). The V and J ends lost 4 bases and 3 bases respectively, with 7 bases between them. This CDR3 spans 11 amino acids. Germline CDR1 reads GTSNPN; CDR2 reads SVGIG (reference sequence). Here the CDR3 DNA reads TGTGCCTGGACAGGGCTCTACGAGCAGTACTTC. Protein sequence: CAWTGLYEQYF. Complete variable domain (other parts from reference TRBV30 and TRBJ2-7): SQTIHQWPATLVQPVGSPLSLECTVEGTSNPNLYWYRQAAGRGLQLLFYSVGIGQISSEVPQNLSASRPQDRQFILSSKKLLLSDSGFYLCAWTGLYEQYFGPGTRLTVT.

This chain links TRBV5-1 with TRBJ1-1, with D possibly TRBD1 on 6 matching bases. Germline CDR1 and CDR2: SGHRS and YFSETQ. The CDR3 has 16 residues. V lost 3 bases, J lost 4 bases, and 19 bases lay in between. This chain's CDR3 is CASSWGPQGRGTEAFF. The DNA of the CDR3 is TGCGCCAGCAGCTGGGGCCCACAGGGCCGGGGCACTGAAGCTTTCTTT.

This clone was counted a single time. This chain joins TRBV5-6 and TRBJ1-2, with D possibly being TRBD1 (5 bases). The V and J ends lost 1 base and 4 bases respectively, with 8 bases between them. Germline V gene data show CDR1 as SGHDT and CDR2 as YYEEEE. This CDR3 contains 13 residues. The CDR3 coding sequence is TGTGCCAGCAGCTTGCGACAGAGCTATGGCTACACCTTC. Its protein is CASSLRQSYGYTF. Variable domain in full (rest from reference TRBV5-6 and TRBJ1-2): DAGVTQSPTHLIKTRGQQVTLRCSPKSGHDTVSWYQQALGQGPQFIFQYYEEEERQRGNFPDRFSGHQFPNYSSELNVNALLLGDSALYLCASSLRQSYGYTFGSGTRLTVV.

The DNA for the CDR3 is TGTGCCAGCAGCAAAACCCCCTGGCGGGACTTTCGTTTC. Protein: CASSKTPWRDFRF. This chain uses TRBV21-1 with TRBJ2-7; the table's D call TRBD2 went unverified against the DNA. TRBV21-1 is a documented pseudogene. The CDR3 length is 13 residues.

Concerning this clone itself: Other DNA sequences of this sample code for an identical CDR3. CDR3 amino acids: CASSLAGGSYEQYF. DNA of the CDR3: TGTGCCAGCAGCTTGGCCGGGGGCTCCTACGAGCAGTACTTC. This chain links TRBV5-5 with TRBJ2-7; D might be TRBD2 (6 bases). Germline CDR1 SGHKS, CDR2 YYEKEE (reference sequence). The V and J ends lost 0 bases and 0 bases respectively, with 7 bases between them. The CDR3 is 14 residues long.

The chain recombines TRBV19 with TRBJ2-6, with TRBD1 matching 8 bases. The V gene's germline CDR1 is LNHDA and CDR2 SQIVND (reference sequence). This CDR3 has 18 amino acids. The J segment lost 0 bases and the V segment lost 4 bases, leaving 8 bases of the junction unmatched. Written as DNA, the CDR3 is TGTGCCAGTAGTAGCCCGGGACAGGCGAACTCTGGGGCCAACGTCCTGACTTTC. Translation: CASSSPGQANSGANVLTF. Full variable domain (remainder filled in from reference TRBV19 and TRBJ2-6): DGGITQSPKYLFRKEGQNVTLSCEQNLNHDAMYWYRQDPGQGLRLIYYSQIVNDFQKGDIAEGYSVSREKKESFPLTVTSAQKNPTAFYLCASSSPGQANSGANVLTFGAGSRLTVL.

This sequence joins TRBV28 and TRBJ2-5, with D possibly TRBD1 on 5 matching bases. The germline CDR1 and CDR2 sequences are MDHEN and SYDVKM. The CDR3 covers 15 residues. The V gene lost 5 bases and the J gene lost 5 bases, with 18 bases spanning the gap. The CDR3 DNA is TGTGCCAGCAGTCTCCTCTCCAGGGCGAAGGAGACCCAGTACTTC. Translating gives CASSLLSRAKETQYF. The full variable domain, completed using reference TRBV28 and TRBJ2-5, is DVKVTQSSRYLVKRTGEKVFLECVQDMDHENMFWYRQDPGLGLRLIYFSYDVKMKEKGDIPEGYSVSREKKERFSLILESASTNQTSMYLCASSLLSRAKETQYFGPGTRLLVL.

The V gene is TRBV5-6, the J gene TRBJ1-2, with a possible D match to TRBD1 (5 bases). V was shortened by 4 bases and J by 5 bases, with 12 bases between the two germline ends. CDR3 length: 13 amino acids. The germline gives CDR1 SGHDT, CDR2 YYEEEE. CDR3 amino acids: CASSPPGLYGYTF. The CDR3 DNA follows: TGTGCCAGCAGCCCCCCGGGACTGTATGGCTACACCTTC.

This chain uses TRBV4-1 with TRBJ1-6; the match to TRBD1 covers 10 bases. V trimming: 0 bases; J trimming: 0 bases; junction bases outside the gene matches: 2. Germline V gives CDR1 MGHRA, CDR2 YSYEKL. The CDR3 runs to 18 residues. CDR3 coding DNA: TGCGCCAGCAGCCAAGAGGGACAGGGGCCCTCCTATAATTCACCCCTCCACTTT. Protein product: CASSQEGQGPSYNSPLHF.

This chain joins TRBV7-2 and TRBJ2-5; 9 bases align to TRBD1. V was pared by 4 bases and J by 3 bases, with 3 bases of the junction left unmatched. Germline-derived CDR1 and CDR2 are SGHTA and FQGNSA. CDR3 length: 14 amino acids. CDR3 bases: TGTGCCAGCAGCTCTCGGACAGGGGAAGAGACCCAGTACTTC. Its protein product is CASSSRTGEETQYF.

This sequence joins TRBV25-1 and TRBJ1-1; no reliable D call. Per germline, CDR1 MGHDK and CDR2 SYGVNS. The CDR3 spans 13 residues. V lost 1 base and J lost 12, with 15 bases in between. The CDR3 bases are TGTGCCAGCAGTGAATCTGAGGAGGGTATATCTTTCTTT. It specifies CASSESEEGISFF. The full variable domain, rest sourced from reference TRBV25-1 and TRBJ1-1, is EADIYQTPRYLVIGTGKKITLECSQTMGHDKMYWYQQDPGMELHLIHYSYGVNSTEKGDLSSESTVSRIRTEHFPLTLESARPSHTSQYLCASSESEEGISFFGQGTRLTVV.

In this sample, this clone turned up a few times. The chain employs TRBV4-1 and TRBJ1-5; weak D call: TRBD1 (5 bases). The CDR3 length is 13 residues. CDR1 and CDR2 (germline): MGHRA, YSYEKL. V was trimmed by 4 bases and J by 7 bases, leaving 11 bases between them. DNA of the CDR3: TGCGCCAGCAGCCGCGGGGGGTTACAGCCCCAGCATTTT. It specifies CASSRGGLQPQHF.